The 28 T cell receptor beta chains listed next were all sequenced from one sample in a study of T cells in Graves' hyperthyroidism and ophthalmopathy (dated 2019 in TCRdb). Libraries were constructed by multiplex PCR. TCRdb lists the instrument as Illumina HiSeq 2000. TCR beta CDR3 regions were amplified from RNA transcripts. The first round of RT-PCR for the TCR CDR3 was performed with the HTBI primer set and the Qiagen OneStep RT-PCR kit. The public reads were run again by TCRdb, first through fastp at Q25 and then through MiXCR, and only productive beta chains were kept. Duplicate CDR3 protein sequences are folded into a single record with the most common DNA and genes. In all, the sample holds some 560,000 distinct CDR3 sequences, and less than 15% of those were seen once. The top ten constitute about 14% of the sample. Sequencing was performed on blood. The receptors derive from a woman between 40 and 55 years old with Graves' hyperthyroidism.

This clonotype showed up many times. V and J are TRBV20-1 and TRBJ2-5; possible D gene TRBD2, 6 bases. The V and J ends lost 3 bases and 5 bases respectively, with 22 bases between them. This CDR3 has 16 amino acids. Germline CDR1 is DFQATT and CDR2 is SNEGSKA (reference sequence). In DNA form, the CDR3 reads TGCAGTGCTAGTGCCCTCCGGGACTCAAATCGGGAGACCCAGTACTTC. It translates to CSASALRDSNRETQYF.

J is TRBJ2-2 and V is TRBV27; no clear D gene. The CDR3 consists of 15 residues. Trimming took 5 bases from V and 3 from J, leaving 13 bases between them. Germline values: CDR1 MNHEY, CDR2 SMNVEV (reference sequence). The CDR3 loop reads CASSPIYRDTGELFF. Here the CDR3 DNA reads TGTGCCAGCAGTCCAATATACCGGGACACCGGGGAGCTGTTTTTT.

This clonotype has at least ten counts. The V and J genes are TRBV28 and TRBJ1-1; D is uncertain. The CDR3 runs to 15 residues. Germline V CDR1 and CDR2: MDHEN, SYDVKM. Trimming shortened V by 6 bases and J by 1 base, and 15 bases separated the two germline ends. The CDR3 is CASSPRGLGNTEAFF. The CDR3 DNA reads TGTGCCAGCAGCCCCCGAGGACTTGGGAACACTGAAGCTTTCTTT.

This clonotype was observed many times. CDR3 in amino acids: CSARERLAGMDEQYF. CDR3 in DNA: TGCAGTGCTAGAGAGCGACTAGCGGGTATGGACGAGCAGTACTTC. V usage is TRBV20-1 and J usage is TRBJ2-7; 10 bases fit TRBD2. The CDR3 is 15 amino acids. V shed 0 bases and J 5 bases; nucleotides not matched to a gene: 7. Per the germline V gene, CDR1 is DFQATT and CDR2 is SNEGSKA (reference sequence).

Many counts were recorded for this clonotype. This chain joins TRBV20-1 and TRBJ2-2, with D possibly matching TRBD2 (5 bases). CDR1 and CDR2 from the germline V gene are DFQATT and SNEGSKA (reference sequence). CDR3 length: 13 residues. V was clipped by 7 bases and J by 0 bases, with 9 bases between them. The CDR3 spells CSGRRANTGELFF. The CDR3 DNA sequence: TGCAGTGGCCGGCGGGCGAACACCGGGGAGCTGTTTTTT.

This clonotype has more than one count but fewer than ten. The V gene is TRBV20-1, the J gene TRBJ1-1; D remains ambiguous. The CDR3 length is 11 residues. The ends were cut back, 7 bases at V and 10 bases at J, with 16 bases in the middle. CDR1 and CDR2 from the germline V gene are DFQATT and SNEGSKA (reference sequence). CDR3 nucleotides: TGCAGTGTTACGCCCCAGGCAGGAGCTTTCTTT. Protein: CSVTPQAGAFF.

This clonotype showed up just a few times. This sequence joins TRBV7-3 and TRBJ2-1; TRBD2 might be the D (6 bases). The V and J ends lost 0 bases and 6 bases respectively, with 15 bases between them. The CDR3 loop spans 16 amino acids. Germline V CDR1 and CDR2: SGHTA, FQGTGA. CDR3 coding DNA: TGTGCCAGCAGCTTAACGAACGGGGGAGCCAGCAATGAGCAGTTCTTC. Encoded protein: CASSLTNGGASNEQFF.

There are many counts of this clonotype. The CDR3 DNA reads TGTGCCAGCAGTCCCCGGGTGAATGAAAAACTGTTTTTT. This sequence encodes CASSPRVNEKLFF. This chain joins TRBV28 and TRBJ1-4; D remains unclear. This CDR3 has 13 amino acids. Germline V gene lookup returns CDR1 MDHEN and CDR2 SYDVKM. Trimming removed 5 bases at V and 5 bases at J, with 9 bases between.

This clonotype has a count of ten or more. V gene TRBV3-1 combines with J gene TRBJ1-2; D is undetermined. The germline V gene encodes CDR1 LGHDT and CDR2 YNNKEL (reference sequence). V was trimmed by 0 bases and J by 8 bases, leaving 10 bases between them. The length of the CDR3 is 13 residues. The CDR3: CASSQEGIRGYTF. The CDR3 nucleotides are TGTGCCAGCAGCCAAGAGGGGATTCGGGGCTACACCTTC.

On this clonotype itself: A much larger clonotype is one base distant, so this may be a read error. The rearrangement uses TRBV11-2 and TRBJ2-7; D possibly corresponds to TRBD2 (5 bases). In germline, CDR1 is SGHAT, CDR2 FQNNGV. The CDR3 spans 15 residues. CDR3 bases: TGTGCCAGCAGCTTAGCACCGGACTCCTCCTACGAGCAGCACTTC. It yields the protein CASSLAPDSSYEQHF.

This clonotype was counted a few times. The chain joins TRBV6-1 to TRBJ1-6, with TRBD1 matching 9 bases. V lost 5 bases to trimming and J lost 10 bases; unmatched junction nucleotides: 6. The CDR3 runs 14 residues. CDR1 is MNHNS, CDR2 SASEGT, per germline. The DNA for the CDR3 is TGTGCCAGCAGTCACGGGACAGGGACCTCACCCCTCCACTTT. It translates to CASSHGTGTSPLHF.

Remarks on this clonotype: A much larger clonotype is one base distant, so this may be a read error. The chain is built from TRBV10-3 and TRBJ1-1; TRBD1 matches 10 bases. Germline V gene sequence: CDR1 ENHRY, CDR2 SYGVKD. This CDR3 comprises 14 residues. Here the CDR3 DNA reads TGTGCCATCAGAGGGACAGGGGAGAACACTGGAGCTTTCTTT. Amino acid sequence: CAIRGTGENTGAFF.

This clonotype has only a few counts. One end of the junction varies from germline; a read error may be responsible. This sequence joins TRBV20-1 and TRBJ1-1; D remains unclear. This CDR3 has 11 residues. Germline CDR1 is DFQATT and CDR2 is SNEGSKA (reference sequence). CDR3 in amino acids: CSTRDWREAFF. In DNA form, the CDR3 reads TGCAGTACTAGAGATTGGAGGGAAGCTTTCTTT.

The CDR3 spells CASSGGGVQPQHF. As DNA, the CDR3 is TGTGCCAGCTCTGGAGGGGGAGTTCAGCCCCAGCATTTT. The rearrangement joins TRBV28 to TRBJ1-5; D perhaps matches TRBD1 (6 bases). The CDR3 contains 13 residues. Germline CDR1 reads MDHEN; CDR2 reads SYDVKM. Deletions cut 8 bases from V and 6 bases from J, with 14 bases between.

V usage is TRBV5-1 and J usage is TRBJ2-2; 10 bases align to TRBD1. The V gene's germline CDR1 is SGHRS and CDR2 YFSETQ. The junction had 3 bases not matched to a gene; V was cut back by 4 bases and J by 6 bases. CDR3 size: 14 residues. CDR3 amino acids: CASSRQGAAGELFF. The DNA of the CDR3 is TGCGCCAGCAGCCGACAGGGGGCCGCCGGGGAGCTGTTTTTT.

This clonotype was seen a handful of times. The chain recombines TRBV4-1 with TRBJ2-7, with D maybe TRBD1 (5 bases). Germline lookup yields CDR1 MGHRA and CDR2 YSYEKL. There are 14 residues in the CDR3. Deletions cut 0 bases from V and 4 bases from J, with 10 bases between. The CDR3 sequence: CASSQENRMYEQYF. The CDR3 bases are TGCGCCAGCAGCCAAGAGAACAGGATGTACGAGCAGTACTTC.

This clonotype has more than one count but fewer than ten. The CDR3 coding sequence is TGTGCCAGCAGTTCCCGGACAGTGGGGTATCAGCCCCAGCATTTT. Amino acids: CASSSRTVGYQPQHF. The chain recombines TRBV6-2 or TRBV6-3 with TRBJ1-5; D perhaps matches TRBD1 (6 bases). This CDR3 contains 15 residues. Germline CDR1 and CDR2: MNHEY and SVGEGT. Trimming left V 4 bases short and J 5 bases short, with 15 bases between.

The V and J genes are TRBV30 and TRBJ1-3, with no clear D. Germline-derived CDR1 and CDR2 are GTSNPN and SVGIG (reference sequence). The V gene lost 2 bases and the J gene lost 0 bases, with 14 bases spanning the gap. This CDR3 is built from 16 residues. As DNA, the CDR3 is TGTGCCTGGAGTCGAGGGTCGCACTTCTCTGGAAACACCATATATTTT. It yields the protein CAWSRGSHFSGNTIYF.

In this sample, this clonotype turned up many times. The CDR3 region is CASSFSLGGTPTNEKLFF. The CDR3 region has the DNA TGTGCCAGCAGTTTCTCGCTTGGGGGGACCCCAACTAATGAAAAACTGTTTTTT. The V call is TRBV28, the J call TRBJ1-4; D is possibly TRBD1 (5 bases). The CDR3 length is 18 residues. The ends were cut back, 3 bases at V and 0 bases at J, with 17 bases in the middle. Germline CDR1 MDHEN, CDR2 SYDVKM.

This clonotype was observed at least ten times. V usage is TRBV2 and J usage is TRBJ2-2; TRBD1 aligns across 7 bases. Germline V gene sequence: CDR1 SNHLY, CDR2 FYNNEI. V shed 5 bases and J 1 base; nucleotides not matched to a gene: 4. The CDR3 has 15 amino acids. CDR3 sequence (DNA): TGTGCCAGCAGTTTCACAGGGGAGAACACCGGGGAGCTGTTTTTT. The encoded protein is CASSFTGENTGELFF.

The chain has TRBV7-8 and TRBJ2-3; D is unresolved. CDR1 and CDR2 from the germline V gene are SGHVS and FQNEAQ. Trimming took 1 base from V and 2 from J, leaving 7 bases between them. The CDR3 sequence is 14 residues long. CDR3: CASSLGPHTDTQYF. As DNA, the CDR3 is TGTGCCAGCAGCTTAGGACCCCACACAGATACGCAGTATTTT.

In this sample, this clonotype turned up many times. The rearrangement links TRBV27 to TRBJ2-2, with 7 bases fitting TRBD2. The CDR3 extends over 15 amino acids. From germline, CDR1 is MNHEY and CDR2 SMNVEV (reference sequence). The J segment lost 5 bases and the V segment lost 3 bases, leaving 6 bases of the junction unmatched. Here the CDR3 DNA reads TGTGCCAGCAGTTTGTCCCTAGCGGCAACCGGGGAGCTGTTTTTT. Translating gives CASSLSLAATGELFF.

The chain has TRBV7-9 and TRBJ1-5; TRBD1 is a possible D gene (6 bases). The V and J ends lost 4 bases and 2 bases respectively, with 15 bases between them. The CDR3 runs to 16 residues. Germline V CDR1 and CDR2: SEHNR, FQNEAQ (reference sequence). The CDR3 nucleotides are TGTGCCAGCAGCTCGATAACAGGGATGGGCAATCAGCCCCAGCATTTT. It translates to CASSSITGMGNQPQHF.

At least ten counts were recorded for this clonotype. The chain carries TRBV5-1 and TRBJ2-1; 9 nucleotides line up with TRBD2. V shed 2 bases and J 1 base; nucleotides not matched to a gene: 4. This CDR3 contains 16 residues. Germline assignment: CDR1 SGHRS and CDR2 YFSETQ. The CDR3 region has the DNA TGCGCCAGCAGCTTATATCTAGCGGGATCCTACAATGAGCAGTTCTTC. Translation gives CASSLYLAGSYNEQFF.

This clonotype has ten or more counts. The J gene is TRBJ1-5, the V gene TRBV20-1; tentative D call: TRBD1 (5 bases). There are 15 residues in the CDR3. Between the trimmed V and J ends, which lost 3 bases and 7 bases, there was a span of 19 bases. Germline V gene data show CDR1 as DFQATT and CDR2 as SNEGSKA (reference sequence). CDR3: CSASPIEAEGQPQHF. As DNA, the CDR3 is TGCAGTGCTAGTCCCATTGAGGCAGAGGGGCAGCCCCAGCATTTT.

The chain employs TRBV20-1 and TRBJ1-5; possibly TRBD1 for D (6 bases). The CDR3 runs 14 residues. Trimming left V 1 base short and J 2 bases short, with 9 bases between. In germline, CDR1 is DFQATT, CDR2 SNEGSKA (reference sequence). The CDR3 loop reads CSARVGAGNQPQHF. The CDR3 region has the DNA TGCAGTGCTAGAGTGGGGGCCGGCAATCAGCCCCAGCATTTT.

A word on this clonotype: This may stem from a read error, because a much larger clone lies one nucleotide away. CDR3 sequence (DNA): TGTGTCAGCACTCTAACCTACAATGAGCAGTTCTTC. Amino acids: CVSTLTYNEQFF. The rearrangement joins TRBV12-3 or TRBV12-4 to TRBJ2-1, with D unresolved. This CDR3 has 12 residues.

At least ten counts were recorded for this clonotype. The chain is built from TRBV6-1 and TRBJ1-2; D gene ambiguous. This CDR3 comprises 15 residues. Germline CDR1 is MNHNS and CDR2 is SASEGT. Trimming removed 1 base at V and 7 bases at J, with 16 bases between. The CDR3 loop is CASSEGPSLRSGYTF. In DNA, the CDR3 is TGTGCCAGCAGTGAAGGACCCTCCCTCCGGAGTGGCTACACCTTC.